This is a list of T cell receptor beta chains from one sample in a study of blood T cell repertoires in COVID-19. This table comes from immunoSEQ multiplex PCR, and its TCRdb copy is limited to in-frame clones, with some not included. This table has roughly 170,000 clones, more than 75% appearing once. Sequencing was performed on PBMCs or T cells enriched from blood (not recorded which). Source of these receptors: a woman in her forties or fifties who had recovered from COVID-19. The CDR3 runs from the conserved cysteine through the conserved F or W. The order of the fields is clone size, V gene, J gene, D gene, CDR3 protein, CDR3 DNA. A D gene is named only where the DNA matches it firmly. A clone size is listed for some rows: how often the clone was seen (once, few, many), or a class if it is expanded.

>-|TRBV6-5|TRBJ2-5|TRBD1
CASSKGTGGEKTQYF
TGTGCCAGCAGTAAGGGGACAGGGGGCGAGAAGACCCAGTACTTC
>-|TRBV6-1|TRBJ2-7|-
CASSEAQDYEQYF
TGTGCCAGCAGTGAAGCCCAGGACTACGAGCAGTACTTC
>-|TRBV9|TRBJ2-2|TRBD2
CASSGRLAGGTGELFF
TGTGCCAGCAGCGGACGACTAGCGGGAGGGACCGGGGAGCTGTTTTTT
>-|TRBV19|TRBJ2-1|TRBD2
CASSLRTSGRPAYNEQFF
TGTGCCAGTAGTCTCCGGACTAGCGGGAGACCGGCCTACAATGAGCAGTTCTTC
>-|TRBV5-1|TRBJ2-7|TRBD1
CASSMGQGPYEQYF
TGCGCCAGCAGCATGGGACAGGGGCCCTACGAGCAGTACTTC
>-|TRBV7-8|TRBJ1-4|-
CASSLADTFLNEKLFF
TGTGCCAGCAGCTTAGCAGACACCTTTCTTAATGAAAAACTGTTTTTT
>-|TRBV5-5|TRBJ1-5|-
CASSPAPGNQPQHF
TGTGCCAGCAGTCCAGCCCCAGGGAATCAGCCCCAGCATTTT
>-|TRBV2|TRBJ2-5|TRBD1
CARGTEQETQYF
TGTGCCAGAGGGACAGAGCAAGAGACCCAGTACTTC
>-|TRBV7-3|TRBJ2-1|TRBD2
CASSSSGLPNNEQFF
TGTGCCAGCAGCTCCTCGGGACTACCCAACAATGAGCAGTTCTTC
>-|TRBV10-2|TRBJ1-2|-
CASSDPAGDGYTF
TGCGCCAGCAGTGACCCGGCAGGGGATGGCTACACCTTC
>-|TRBV5-1|TRBJ2-5|TRBD1
CASSFGTAGTETQYF
TGCGCCAGCAGCTTCGGGACAGCCGGAACGGAGACCCAGTACTTC
>few|TRBV27|TRBJ2-1|-
CASSVPGSAANEQFF
TGTGCCAGCAGTGTACCGGGTTCAGCAGCTAATGAGCAGTTCTTC
>-|TRBV28|TRBJ1-6|-
CASSFQEANSPLHF
TGTGCCAGCAGTTTCCAGGAAGCTAATTCACCCCTCCACTTT
>few|TRBV2|TRBJ2-5|TRBD2
CASSEEAGAPETQYF
TGTGCCAGCAGTGAGGAGGCGGGAGCACCCGAGACCCAGTACTTC
>-|TRBV2|TRBJ2-1|-
CASRPSRTSGFSNEQFF
TGTGCCAGCAGGCCCTCCCGGACGAGCGGGTTCTCGAATGAGCAGTTCTTC
>-|TRBV4-2|TRBJ2-1|TRBD2
CASSQDASGYNEQFF
TGTGCCAGCAGCCAAGATGCTAGCGGCTACAATGAGCAGTTCTTC
>-|TRBV5-3|TRBJ2-7|TRBD1
CARSVADRAIYEQYF
TGTGCCAGAAGCGTTGCGGACAGGGCCATCTACGAGCAGTACTTC
>once|TRBV4-2|TRBJ2-7|-
CASSLDTYEQYF
TGTGCCAGCAGCCTTGACACCTACGAGCAGTACTTC
>-|TRBV15|TRBJ1-2|-
CATSRRSDPTGGYTF
TGTGCCACCAGCCGCCGATCAGACCCAACGGGAGGCTACACCTTC
>-|TRBV2|TRBJ1-1|-
CASSLGPRENTEAFF
TGTGCCAGCAGCCTTGGGCCCCGAGAGAACACTGAAGCTTTCTTT
>once|TRBV28|TRBJ2-7|-
CASIGEDRYEQYF
TGTGCCTCCATCGGGGAGGATCGCTACGAGCAGTACTTC
>once|TRBV10-3|TRBJ2-5|TRBD2
CAISEAASGSGETQYF
TGTGCCATCAGTGAGGCGGCTAGCGGGAGCGGAGAGACCCAGTACTTC
>-|TRBV3-1/TRBV3-2|TRBJ1-5|-
CASSQEAAGNQPQHF
TGTGCCAGCAGCCAAGAAGCAGCGGGCAATCAGCCCCAGCATTTT
>-|TRBV9|TRBJ2-5|-
CASSVGPTGETQYF
TGTGCCAGCAGCGTAGGACCCACAGGGGAGACCCAGTACTTC
>-|TRBV7-7|TRBJ2-7|-
CASSLAAPGRGEHYEQYF
TGTGCCAGCAGCTTGGCAGCCCCGGGCAGGGGGGAACACTACGAGCAGTACTTC
>once|TRBV7-9|TRBJ2-3|-
CASSLKLGSTDTQYF
TGTGCCAGCAGCTTAAAACTAGGGAGCACAGATACGCAGTATTTT
>-|TRBV11-1|TRBJ2-2|-
CASSWNRRVAGELFF
TGTGCCAGCAGCTGGAACCGCCGGGTAGCCGGGGAGCTGTTTTTT
>-|TRBV25-1|TRBJ2-7|-
CASSDPGKIKYEQYF
TGTGCCAGCAGTGACCCAGGAAAAATTAAATACGAGCAGTACTTC
>-|TRBV28|TRBJ1-4|TRBD1
CASRPGQLNEKLFF
TGTGCCAGCAGACCGGGACAGCTTAATGAAAAACTGTTTTTT
>-|TRBV3-1/TRBV3-2|TRBJ2-5|TRBD2
CASSPRLAGARETQYF
TGTGCCAGCAGCCCGAGACTAGCGGGAGCGCGAGAGACCCAGTACTTC
>-|TRBV10-3|TRBJ2-2|TRBD2
CAIGRSGLAGGTGELFF
TGTGCCATCGGTCGCTCGGGACTAGCGGGAGGGACCGGGGAGCTGTTTTTT
>few|TRBV6-6|TRBJ1-5|-
CASSGKSGGGQPQHF
TGTGCCAGCTCCGGCAAATCGGGCGGGGGGCAGCCCCAGCATTTT
>-|TRBV29-1|TRBJ1-2|TRBD1
CSVSHTGGVSGYTF
TGCAGCGTTTCCCACACAGGGGGCGTCTCTGGCTACACCTTC
>few|TRBV5-1|TRBJ2-1|-
CASTAGGNSYNEQFF
TGCGCCAGCACCGCAGGCGGGAACTCCTACAATGAGCAGTTCTTC
>-|TRBV2|TRBJ2-3|TRBD1
CASRPGTGTDTQYF
TGTGCCAGCAGACCCGGGACAGGGACAGATACGCAGTATTTT
>few|TRBV4-3|TRBJ2-1|-
CASSQDNGRNEQFF
TGCGCCAGCAGCCAAGATAATGGTCGGAATGAGCAGTTCTTC
>-|TRBV9|TRBJ1-2|-
CASSTSYGYTF
TGTGCCAGCAGCACAAGTTATGGCTACACCTTC
>-|TRBV11-3|TRBJ2-5|-
CASSRGETQYF
TGTGCCAGCAGCAGAGGGGAGACCCAGTACTTC
>-|TRBV4-2|TRBJ2-7|TRBD2
CASSQGVVAGGGEQYF
TGTGCCAGCAGCCAAGGAGTGGTAGCGGGAGGGGGGGAGCAGTACTTC
>-|TRBV19|TRBJ2-3|TRBD2
CASSTSGIVDTQYF
TGTGCCAGTAGCACTAGCGGGATCGTAGATACGCAGTATTTT
>-|TRBV7-3|TRBJ2-3|-
CASSLTAASTDTQYF
TGTGCCAGCAGCTTAACGGCGGCTAGCACAGATACGCAGTATTTT
>few|TRBV10-2|TRBJ2-2|TRBD1
CASSVILGQGGTGELFF
TGCGCCAGCAGTGTGATCCTGGGACAGGGGGGCACCGGGGAGCTGTTTTTT
>-|TRBV12-3/TRBV12-4|TRBJ2-3|-
CASSPPSTDTQYF
TGTGCCAGCAGTCCCCCCTCCACAGATACGCAGTATTTT
>-|TRBV28|TRBJ2-1|TRBD1
CASSLRLGTDEQFF
TGTGCCAGCAGTTTAAGGTTGGGGACAGATGAGCAGTTCTTC
>-|TRBV23-1|TRBJ2-7|-
CASSRKGVHEQYF
TGCGCCAGCAGCCGCAAGGGGGTCCACGAGCAGTACTTC
>-|TRBV13|TRBJ1-1|-
CASTLRGWVTEAFF
TGTGCCAGCACCCTAAGGGGGTGGGTCACTGAAGCTTTCTTT
>-|TRBV19|TRBJ2-1|TRBD2
CASSHGTSGLGEQFF
TGTGCCAGTAGCCACGGGACTAGTGGTTTGGGTGAGCAGTTCTTC
>-|TRBV24-1|TRBJ1-5|TRBD1
CATSAGTGEGQPQHF
TGTGCCACCAGTGCCGGGACAGGGGAAGGGCAGCCCCAGCATTTT